This T cell receptor (beta chain) was captured in a study of T-cell reconstitution after alpha-beta-depleted transplantation in children. Findings and limits, study-wide: The origin of high day-60 TCRbeta diversity in some patients lay in surviving recipient T cells and thymic progenitors. Fresh T-cell production supplied most of the T-cell counts and diversity seen one year after transplant.

This clonotype was seen more than once but under ten times. Its antigen is currently unknown. A library of TCRbeta sequences, prepared with unique molecular identifiers, was generated. In TCRdb, the PCR reads were re-called with MiXCR into one record per CDR3 protein. The sample records 200,000 or so distinct CDR3 sequences, approximately 6.3% being singletons. Germline values: CDR1 LNHNV, CDR2 YYDKDF (reference sequence). With 1 base removed from V and 0 bases from J, the gap between germline ends came to 7 bases. This CDR3 region has 15 residues. The specimen comprised PBMCs, sampled before TCRalphabeta/CD19-depleted stem cell transplant. This chain connects TRBV15 to TRBJ2-4; D possibly matches TRBD1 or TRBD2 (5 bases each). This clonotype was obtained from a boy aged 2 to 10 with acute lymphoblastic leukemia, due to receive a stem cell transplant. The CDR3 spells CATSRAGLAKNIQYF. CDR3 nucleotides: TGTGCCACCAGCAGAGCGGGGCTAGCCAAAAACATTCAGTACTTC.